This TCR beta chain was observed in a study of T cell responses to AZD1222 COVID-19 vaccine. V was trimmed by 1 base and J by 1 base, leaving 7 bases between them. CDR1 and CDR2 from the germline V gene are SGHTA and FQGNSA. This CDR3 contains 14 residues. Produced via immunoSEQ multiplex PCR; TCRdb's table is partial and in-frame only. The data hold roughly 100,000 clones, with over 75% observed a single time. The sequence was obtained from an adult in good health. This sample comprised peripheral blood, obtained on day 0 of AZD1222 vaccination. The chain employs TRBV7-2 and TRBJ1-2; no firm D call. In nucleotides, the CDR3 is TGTGCCAGCAGCTTAGTTTCCGATAACTATGGCTACACCTTC. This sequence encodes CASSLVSDNYGYTF.